This T cell receptor beta chain was recovered during a study of human T cells and chemical hapten exposure. Study results and limitations: The study found that DPC sensitization did not change TCRs above 1 in 1000 frequency.

Comments on this clonotype: The antigen remains unidentified.

CDR3 length: 16 amino acids. V lost 2 bases and J lost 4; bases outside the gene matches: 7. Germline values: CDR1 MNHEY, CDR2 SVGEGT. MiXCR, run by TCRdb on the RACE reads, gives a single entry per CDR3 protein. This table has 150,000 to 200,000 distinct CDR3 sequences, around a quarter appearing once. Stated time point: patch test 3, about 24 weeks after DPC sensitization. Treatment indicated: therapeutic diphenylcyclopropenone sensitization with weekly scalp DPC. Sequences were derived from whole blood, sampled in connection with sensitization to the hapten diphenylcyclopropenone (DPC). This TCR was sampled from a woman under 30 with alopecia areata. Some clones in this sample may be carry-over from other donors' samples. This rearrangement joins TRBV6-2 or TRBV6-3 to TRBJ2-1; 8 positions match TRBD2. Here the CDR3 reads CASSYGAGGLYNEQFF. Written as DNA, the CDR3 is TGTGCCAGCAGTTACGGTGCGGGGGGCCTTTACAATGAGCAGTTCTTC.